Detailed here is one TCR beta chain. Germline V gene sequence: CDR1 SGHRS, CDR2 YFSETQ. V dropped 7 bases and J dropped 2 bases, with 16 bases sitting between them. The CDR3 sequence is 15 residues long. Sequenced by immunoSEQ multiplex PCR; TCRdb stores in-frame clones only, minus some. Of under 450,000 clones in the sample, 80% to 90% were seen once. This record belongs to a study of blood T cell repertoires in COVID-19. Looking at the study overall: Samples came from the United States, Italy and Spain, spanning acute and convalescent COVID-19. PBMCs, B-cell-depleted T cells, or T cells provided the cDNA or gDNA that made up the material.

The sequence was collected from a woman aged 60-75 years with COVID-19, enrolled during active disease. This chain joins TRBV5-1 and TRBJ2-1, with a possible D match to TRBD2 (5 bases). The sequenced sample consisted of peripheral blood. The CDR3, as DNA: TGCGCCAGCGGTCGCGCGGGCCCGACCTACAATGAGCAGTTCTTC. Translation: CASGRAGPTYNEQFF.